Listed below are T cell receptor beta chains from one sample, sequenced in a study of cytomegalovirus exposure and HLA in healthy donors. The table came from immunoSEQ multiplex PCR; TCRdb's copy has only in-frame clones and leaves some out. The sample gives some 110,000 clones, around four fifths of which show up once; roughly 1.2% is in the top ten. Specimen: PBMCs. The receptors derive from a man aged 25 to 40 in good health and CMV-seronegative. Each CDR3 is given with its conserved first and last residue. The order of the fields is CDR3 protein, CDR3 DNA, V gene, D gene, clone size, J gene. A D gene is named only where the DNA matches it firmly. The size field is filled for only some rows; it gives once, few, many or a size class.

CDR3 protein: CASSSAGQGSLYGYTF
CDR3 DNA: TGTGCCAGCAGTTCCGCGGGACAGGGTTCGCTCTATGGCTACACCTTC
V gene: TRBV27
D gene: TRBD1
clone size: -
J gene: TRBJ1-2

CDR3 protein: CASSNDRYTQYF
CDR3 DNA: TGTGCCAGCAGCAACGACAGGTATACGCAGTATTTT
V gene: TRBV6-6
D gene: -
clone size: once
J gene: TRBJ2-3

CDR3 protein: CASSPNRGHEQYF
CDR3 DNA: TGTGCCAGCAGCCCAAACAGGGGTCACGAGCAGTACTTC
V gene: TRBV11-3
D gene: TRBD1
clone size: -
J gene: TRBJ2-7

CDR3 protein: CASSFRGLGTYEQYF
CDR3 DNA: TGTGCCAGCAGTTTTAGGGGACTAGGTACCTACGAGCAGTACTTC
V gene: TRBV27
D gene: TRBD2
clone size: -
J gene: TRBJ2-7

CDR3 protein: CASSLRQGALVGYTF
CDR3 DNA: TGTGCCAGCAGCTTAAGGCAGGGGGCATTAGTTGGCTACACCTTC
V gene: TRBV7-8
D gene: TRBD1
clone size: -
J gene: TRBJ1-2

CDR3 protein: CASSLASGLAFETQYF
CDR3 DNA: TGTGCCAGCAGCTTGGCTTCGGGACTAGCATTCGAGACCCAGTACTTC
V gene: TRBV5-4
D gene: TRBD2
clone size: -
J gene: TRBJ2-5

CDR3 protein: CASSTTRSYEQYF
CDR3 DNA: TGTGCCAGCAGCACTACACGAAGTTACGAGCAGTACTTC
V gene: TRBV7-9
D gene: -
clone size: -
J gene: TRBJ2-7

CDR3 protein: CASSQDHLLTGISVNTIYF
CDR3 DNA: TGCGCCAGCAGCCAAGATCATCTTCTAACAGGGATATCTGTCAACACCATATATTTT
V gene: TRBV4-3
D gene: -
clone size: -
J gene: TRBJ1-3

CDR3 protein: CASSSAEGGGYNEQFF
CDR3 DNA: TGTGCCAGCAGCTCGGCAGAGGGAGGTGGCTACAATGAGCAGTTCTTC
V gene: TRBV5-6
D gene: -
clone size: -
J gene: TRBJ2-1

CDR3 protein: CASSGTASDTQYF
CDR3 DNA: TGTGCCAGCAGCGGGACTGCCTCAGATACGCAGTATTTT
V gene: TRBV9
D gene: -
clone size: -
J gene: TRBJ2-3

CDR3 protein: CASSLYYEQYF
CDR3 DNA: TGTGCCAGCAGCTTATACTACGAGCAGTACTTC
V gene: TRBV7-2
D gene: -
clone size: -
J gene: TRBJ2-7

CDR3 protein: CASSIPSQGAYEQFF
CDR3 DNA: TGTGCCAGTAGTATTCCGTCACAGGGGGCGTATGAGCAGTTCTTC
V gene: TRBV19
D gene: TRBD1
clone size: -
J gene: TRBJ2-1

CDR3 protein: CASRDDRAGGGEAFF
CDR3 DNA: TGCGCCAGCAGGGACGACCGGGCCGGCGGGGGTGAAGCTTTCTTT
V gene: TRBV5-1
D gene: -
clone size: -
J gene: TRBJ1-1

CDR3 protein: CASSLVDRTNYGYTF
CDR3 DNA: TGTGCCAGCAGCTTAGTCGACAGAACTAACTATGGCTACACCTTC
V gene: TRBV7-8
D gene: -
clone size: -
J gene: TRBJ1-2

CDR3 protein: CAWGYWGQGFPEQYF
CDR3 DNA: TGTGCCTGGGGGTATTGGGGACAGGGGTTCCCCGAGCAGTACTTC
V gene: TRBV30
D gene: TRBD1
clone size: once
J gene: TRBJ2-7

CDR3 protein: CASSLKRRGAFYGYTF
CDR3 DNA: TGTGCCAGCAGCTTAAAAAGACGTGGGGCCTTCTATGGCTACACCTTC
V gene: TRBV28
D gene: -
clone size: -
J gene: TRBJ1-2

CDR3 protein: CASSQAIETGWTEAFF
CDR3 DNA: TGTGCCAGCAGCCAAGCCATAGAGACAGGGTGGACTGAAGCTTTCTTT
V gene: TRBV7-8
D gene: TRBD1
clone size: -
J gene: TRBJ1-1

CDR3 protein: CASSRTYYEQYF
CDR3 DNA: TGTGCCAGCAGCCGGACTTATTACGAGCAGTACTTC
V gene: TRBV5-6
D gene: -
clone size: -
J gene: TRBJ2-7

CDR3 protein: CASSVEGGTLGGYTF
CDR3 DNA: TGTGCCAGCAGCGTAGAGGGGGGGACCCTCGGCGGCTACACCTTC
V gene: TRBV9
D gene: -
clone size: -
J gene: TRBJ1-2

CDR3 protein: CASSLTGSDTQYF
CDR3 DNA: TGCGCCAGCAGCTTGACCGGGTCCGATACGCAGTATTTT
V gene: TRBV5-1
D gene: -
clone size: -
J gene: TRBJ2-3

CDR3 protein: CASRPGTGDSYEQYF
CDR3 DNA: TGTGCCAGCAGGCCCGGGACAGGGGACTCCTACGAGCAGTACTTC
V gene: TRBV27
D gene: TRBD1
clone size: -
J gene: TRBJ2-7

CDR3 protein: CASTRTGEAEQYF
CDR3 DNA: TGCGCCAGTACAAGGACAGGGGAGGCCGAGCAGTACTTC
V gene: TRBV5-1
D gene: TRBD1
clone size: -
J gene: TRBJ2-7

CDR3 protein: CASSTIGDREAEYPIGQETQYF
CDR3 DNA: TGTGCCAGCAGTACCATCGGGGACAGGGAGGCCGAATACCCGATAGGACAAGAGACCCAGTACTTC
V gene: TRBV27
D gene: TRBD1
clone size: -
J gene: TRBJ2-5